This TCR beta chain was sequenced in a study of CD8 T cells in Susac syndrome. The CDR3 has 15 residues. Germline-derived CDR1 and CDR2 are MDHEN and SYDVKM. V gave up 4 bases and J gave up 7 bases; unmatched junction bases: 7. RNA was extracted with the RNeasy kit, and a quantity of 0.5 to 1 ug was reverse transcribed using random hexamers. TCRdb analysed the immunoSEQ multiplex PCR reads with MiXCR anew, one entry per CDR3 protein. The sample consists of about 130,000 distinct CDR3 sequences, about 93% of them appearing once. This chain uses TRBV28 with TRBJ2-1; the match to TRBD2 covers 10 bases. This receptor was taken from a human donor in good health. The sample was CD4+ T cells from PBMCs. CDR3 bases: TGTGCCAGCAGTTCACTAGCGGGGAGTCAGAATGAGCAGTTCTTC. Amino acids: CASSSLAGSQNEQFF.